A single T cell receptor beta chain is shown here with its context. This sample also contains other DNA sequences that code for the same CDR3. This entry is derived from a study of blood T cell repertoires in COVID-19. The ends lost 3 bases at V and 4 bases at J; junction bases unmatched: 3. This CDR3 region has 14 residues. Per the germline V gene, CDR1 is LNHNV and CDR2 is YYDKDF (reference sequence). Using immunoSEQ multiplex PCR, the repertoire was profiled, and TCRdb retains in-frame clones only, with some absent. The repertoire holds some 370,000 clones, 80% to 90% seen once, with 10% in the top ten.

Sequenced input: peripheral blood. This TCR was sampled from a woman in her twenties or thirties with COVID-19, enrolled during active disease. The chain recombines TRBV15 with TRBJ1-5; 7 bases fit TRBD1. CDR3 bases: TGTGCCACCAGCAGGGGACAGTTTAATCAGCCCCAGCATTTT. Translation: CATSRGQFNQPQHF.